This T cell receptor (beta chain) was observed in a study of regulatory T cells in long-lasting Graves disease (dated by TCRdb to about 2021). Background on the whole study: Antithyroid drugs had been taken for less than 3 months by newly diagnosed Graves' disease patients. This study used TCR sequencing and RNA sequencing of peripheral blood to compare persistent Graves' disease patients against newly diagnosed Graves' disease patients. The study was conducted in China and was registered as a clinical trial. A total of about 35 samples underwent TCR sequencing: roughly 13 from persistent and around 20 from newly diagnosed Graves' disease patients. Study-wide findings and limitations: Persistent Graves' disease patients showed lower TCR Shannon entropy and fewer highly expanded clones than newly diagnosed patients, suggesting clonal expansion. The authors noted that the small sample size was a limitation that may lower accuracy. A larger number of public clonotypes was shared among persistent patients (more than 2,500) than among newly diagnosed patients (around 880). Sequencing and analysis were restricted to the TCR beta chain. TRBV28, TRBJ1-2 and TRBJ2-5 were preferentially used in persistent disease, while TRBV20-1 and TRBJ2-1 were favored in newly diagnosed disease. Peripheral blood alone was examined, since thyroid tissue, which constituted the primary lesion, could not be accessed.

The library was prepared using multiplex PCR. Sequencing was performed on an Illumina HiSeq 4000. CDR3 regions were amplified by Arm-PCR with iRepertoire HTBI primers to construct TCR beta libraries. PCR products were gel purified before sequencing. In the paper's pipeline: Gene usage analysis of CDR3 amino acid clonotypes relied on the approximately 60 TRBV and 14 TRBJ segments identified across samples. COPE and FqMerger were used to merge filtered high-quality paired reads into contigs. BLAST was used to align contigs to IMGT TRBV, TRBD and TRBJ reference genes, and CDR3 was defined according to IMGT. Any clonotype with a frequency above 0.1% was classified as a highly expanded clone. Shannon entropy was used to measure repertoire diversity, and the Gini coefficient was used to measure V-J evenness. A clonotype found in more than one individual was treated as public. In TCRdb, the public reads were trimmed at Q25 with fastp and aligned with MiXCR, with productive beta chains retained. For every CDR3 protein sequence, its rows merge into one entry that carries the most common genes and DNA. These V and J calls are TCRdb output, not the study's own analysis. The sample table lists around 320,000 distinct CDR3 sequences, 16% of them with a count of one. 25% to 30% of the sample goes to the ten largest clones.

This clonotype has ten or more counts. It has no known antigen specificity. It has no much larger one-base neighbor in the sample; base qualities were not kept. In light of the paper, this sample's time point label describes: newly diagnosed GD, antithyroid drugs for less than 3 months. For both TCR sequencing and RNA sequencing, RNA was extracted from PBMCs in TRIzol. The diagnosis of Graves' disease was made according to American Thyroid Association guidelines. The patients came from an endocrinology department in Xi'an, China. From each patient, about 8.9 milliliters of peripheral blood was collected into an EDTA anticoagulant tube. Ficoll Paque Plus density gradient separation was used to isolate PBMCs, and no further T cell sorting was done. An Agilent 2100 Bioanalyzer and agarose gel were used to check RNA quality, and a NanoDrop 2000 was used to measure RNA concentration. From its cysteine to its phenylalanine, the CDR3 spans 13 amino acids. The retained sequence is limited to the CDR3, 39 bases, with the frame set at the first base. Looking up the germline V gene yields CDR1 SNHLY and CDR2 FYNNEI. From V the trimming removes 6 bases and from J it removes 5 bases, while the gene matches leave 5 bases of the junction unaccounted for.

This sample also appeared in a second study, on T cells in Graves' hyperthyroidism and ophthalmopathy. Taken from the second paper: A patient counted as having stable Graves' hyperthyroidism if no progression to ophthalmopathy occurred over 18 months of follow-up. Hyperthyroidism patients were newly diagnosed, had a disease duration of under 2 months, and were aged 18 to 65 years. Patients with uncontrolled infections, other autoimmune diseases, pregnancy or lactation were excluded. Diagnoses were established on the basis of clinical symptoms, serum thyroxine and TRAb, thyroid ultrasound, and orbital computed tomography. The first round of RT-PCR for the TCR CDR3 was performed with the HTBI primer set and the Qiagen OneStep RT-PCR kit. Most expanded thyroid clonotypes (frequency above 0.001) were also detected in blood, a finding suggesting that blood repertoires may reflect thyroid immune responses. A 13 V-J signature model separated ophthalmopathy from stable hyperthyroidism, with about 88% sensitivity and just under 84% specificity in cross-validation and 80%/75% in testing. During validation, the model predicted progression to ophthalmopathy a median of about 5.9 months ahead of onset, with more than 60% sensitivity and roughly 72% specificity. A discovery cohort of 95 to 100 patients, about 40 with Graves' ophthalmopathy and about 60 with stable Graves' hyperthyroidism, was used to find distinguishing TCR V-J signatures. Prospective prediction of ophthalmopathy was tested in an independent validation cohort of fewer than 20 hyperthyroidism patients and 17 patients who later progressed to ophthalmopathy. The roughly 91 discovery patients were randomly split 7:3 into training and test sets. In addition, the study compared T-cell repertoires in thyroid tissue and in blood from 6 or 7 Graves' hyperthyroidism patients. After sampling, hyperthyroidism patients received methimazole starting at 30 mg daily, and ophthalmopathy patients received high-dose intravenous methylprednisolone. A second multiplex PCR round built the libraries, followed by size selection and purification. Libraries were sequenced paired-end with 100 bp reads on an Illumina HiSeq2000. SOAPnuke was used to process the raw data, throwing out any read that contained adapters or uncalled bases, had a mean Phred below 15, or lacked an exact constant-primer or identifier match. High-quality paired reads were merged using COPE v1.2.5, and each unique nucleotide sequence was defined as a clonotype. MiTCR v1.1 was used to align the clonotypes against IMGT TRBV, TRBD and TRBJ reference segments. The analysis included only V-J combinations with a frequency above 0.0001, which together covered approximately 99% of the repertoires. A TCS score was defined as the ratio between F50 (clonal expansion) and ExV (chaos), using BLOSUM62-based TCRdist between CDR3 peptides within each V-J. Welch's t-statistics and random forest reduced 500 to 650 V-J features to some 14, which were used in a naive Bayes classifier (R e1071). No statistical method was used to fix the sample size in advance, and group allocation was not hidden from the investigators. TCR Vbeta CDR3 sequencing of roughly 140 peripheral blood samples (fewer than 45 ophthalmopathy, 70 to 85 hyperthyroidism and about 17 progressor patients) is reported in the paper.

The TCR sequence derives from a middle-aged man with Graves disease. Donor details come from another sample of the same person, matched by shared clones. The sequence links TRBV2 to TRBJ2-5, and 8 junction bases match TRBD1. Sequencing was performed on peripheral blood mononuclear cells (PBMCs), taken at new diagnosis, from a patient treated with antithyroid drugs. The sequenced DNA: TGTGCCAGCAGCCGACAGGGGCGGGAGACCCAGTACTTC. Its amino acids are CASSRQGRETQYF.